This paragraph covers one TCR beta chain sequence. The antigen remains undetermined. The sample comes from a study of response to subunit inactivated influenza vaccine. General study points: Seasonal influenza vaccination, on each occasion, was suggested by the authors to recruit few new T cells.

One entry per CDR3 protein results from TCRdb running MiXCR on the RT-PCR reads. In the table there are 500,000 to 600,000 distinct CDR3 sequences, 15% to 20% of which are singletons. The source of this sequence is a man between 50 and 75 years old who received an inactivated influenza vaccine. The material sequenced was CD4+ T cells sorted from PBMCs, taken about 23 months after vaccination.

This CDR3 is CASSQRGGAGHEQYF. As DNA, the CDR3 is TGCGCCAGCAGCCAGCGTGGCGGAGCCGGCCACGAGCAGTACTTC. The genes are TRBV4-3 and TRBJ2-7; D call uncertain. The ends were cut back, 3 bases at V and 5 bases at J, with 17 bases in the middle. CDR3 length: 15 residues. The germline V gene has CDR1 LGHNA and CDR2 YSLEER.